These T cell receptor beta chains were read from a single sample in a study of shared clonotypes between healthy human individuals. TCRdb keeps only in-frame clones here, not all; method: immunoSEQ multiplex PCR. The table shows about 490,000 clones, with roughly 80% occurring only once. The sample was PBMCs. The receptors stem from a woman aged 40-49 years in good health. Some clones in this sample may be carry-over from other donors' samples. Both conserved end residues are part of each CDR3. Each record gives: CDR3 length, D gene, J gene, V gene, clone size, CDR3 protein, CDR3 DNA. The D gene is left open where the match is weak. Only part of the rows carry a size: once, few, many, or a class if the clone is expanded.

13 - TRBJ2-2 TRBV19 - CASSIARAGELFF TGTGCCAGTAGTATAGCAAGGGCCGGGGAGCTGTTTTTT
14 TRBD1 TRBJ2-7 TRBV7-9 - CASSIGTGGYEQYF TGTGCCAGCAGCATCGGGACAGGGGGCTACGAGCAGTACTTC
15 TRBD1 TRBJ1-2 TRBV7-8 - CASSHRTGMNYGYTF TGTGCCAGCAGCCACAGGACAGGGATGAACTATGGCTACACCTTC
14 - TRBJ1-2 TRBV19 - CASSDNPEGYGYTF TGTGCCAGTAGTGACAACCCCGAGGGCTATGGCTACACCTTC
17 TRBD1 TRBJ1-5 TRBV7-2 - CASSLFGTDNSNQPQHF TGTGCCAGCAGCTTATTTGGGACAGATAATAGCAATCAGCCCCAGCATTTT
15 TRBD1 TRBJ1-1 TRBV28 - CASSTTGLSTAEAFF TGTGCCAGCAGTACGACAGGGTTGTCCACAGCTGAAGCTTTCTTT
14 - TRBJ2-7 TRBV7-2 once CASSSSGGPYEQYF TGTGCCAGCAGCTCAAGCGGAGGCCCCTACGAGCAGTACTTC
16 TRBD1 TRBJ2-7 TRBV14 - CASSQDLQTGTYEQYF TGTGCCAGCAGCCAAGATCTTCAGACAGGGACCTACGAGCAGTACTTC
16 TRBD1 TRBJ2-5 TRBV7-2 - CASSSTRDRGRKTQYF TGTGCCAGCAGCTCGACCCGGGACAGGGGGCGTAAGACCCAGTACTTC
14 - TRBJ2-7 TRBV18 - CASSPHRDFYEQYF TGTGCCAGCTCCCCTCATCGGGATTTCTACGAGCAGTACTTC
16 - TRBJ2-7 TRBV4-3 - CASSQDWSPSWGEQYF TGCGCCAGCAGCCAAGATTGGAGTCCTTCCTGGGGGGAGCAGTACTTC
12 - TRBJ2-7 TRBV2 - CASSEADYEQYF TGTGCCAGCAGTGAGGCAGACTACGAGCAGTACTTC
16 - TRBJ2-7 TRBV28 - CASSLSIGQGAYEQYF TGTGCCAGCAGTTTATCCATCGGGCAGGGAGCCTACGAGCAGTACTTC
11 - TRBJ1-2 TRBV5-4 - CASSFRDGYTF TGTGCCAGCAGCTTCAGGGATGGCTACACCTTC
14 TRBD2 TRBJ2-7 TRBV2 - CASSLAGAPWEQYF TGTGCCAGCAGCTTAGCGGGAGCCCCGTGGGAGCAGTACTTC
14 TRBD1 TRBJ2-1 TRBV6-1 - CASSGTDSYNEQFF TGTGCCAGCAGCGGGACAGACTCCTACAATGAGCAGTTCTTC
13 TRBD2 TRBJ2-7 TRBV28 - CASLAGGRYEQYF TGTGCCAGTTTAGCGGGAGGTCGATACGAGCAGTACTTC
15 TRBD1 TRBJ1-4 TRBV5-1 - CASSPRQGAVGKLFF TGCGCCAGCAGCCCACGACAGGGGGCGGTGGGAAAACTGTTTTTT
13 - TRBJ2-7 TRBV2 few CASSGDGTYEQYF TGTGCCAGCAGTGGGGACGGTACCTACGAGCAGTACTTC
14 - TRBJ2-3 TRBV7-9 - CASRFLQPSDTQYF TGTGCCAGCAGGTTTTTACAGCCGTCAGATACGCAGTATTTT
14 - TRBJ2-5 TRBV18 - CASSPGGTQGTQYF TGTGCCAGCTCACCAGGGGGGACACAGGGGACCCAGTACTTC
13 - TRBJ2-7 TRBV29-1 once CSVERAWGYEQYF TGCAGCGTTGAAAGGGCCTGGGGGTACGAGCAGTACTTC
17 - TRBJ2-7 TRBV1 - CTSSQSLGAIPKYEQYF TGCACCAGCAGCCAATCGCTTGGGGCTATTCCTAAATACGAGCAGTACTTC
15 - TRBJ2-5 TRBV5-4 - CASTQDKPNQETQYF TGTGCCAGCACCCAGGACAAGCCAAACCAAGAGACCCAGTACTTC
11 - TRBJ1-2 TRBV2 - CASKANYGYTF TGTGCCAGCAAGGCTAACTATGGCTACACCTTC
15 TRBD1 TRBJ2-7 TRBV5-1 - CASSLTGDRDYEQYF TGCGCCAGCAGCCTGACCGGGGACAGGGACTACGAGCAGTACTTC
15 - TRBJ1-5 TRBV28 - CASGLRGLGNQPQHF TGTGCCAGCGGCCTCCGGGGTCTAGGCAATCAGCCCCAGCATTTT
14 - TRBJ2-2 TRBV7-3 - CASSTTVNTGELFF TGTGCCAGCAGCACCACAGTGAACACCGGGGAGCTGTTTTTT
14 TRBD1 TRBJ1-2 TRBV28 - CASSQGTAIYGYTF TGTGCCAGCAGTCAAGGGACAGCCATCTATGGCTACACCTTC
16 - TRBJ1-3 TRBV6-5 - CASSSRPLGTGNTIYF TGTGCCAGCAGTTCACGTCCCCTAGGTACTGGAAACACCATATATTTT
12 - TRBJ2-5 TRBV6-6 few CASGNYQETQYF TGTGCCAGCGGAAATTACCAAGAGACCCAGTACTTC
16 TRBD2 TRBJ2-3 TRBV10-3 - CAIRRGLAGVTDTQYF TGTGCCATCAGACGAGGACTAGCGGGCGTCACAGATACGCAGTATTTT
13 - TRBJ1-1 TRBV5-1 - CASSLVANTEAFF TGCGCCAGCAGCTTGGTCGCGAACACTGAAGCTTTCTTT
14 - TRBJ2-5 TRBV28 - CASSFVLSEETQYF TGTGCCAGCAGTTTTGTCCTTTCGGAAGAGACCCAGTACTTC
16 - TRBJ2-5 TRBV19 - CASSKGAGAGLETQYF TGTGCCAGTAGTAAAGGAGCAGGGGCCGGGCTTGAGACCCAGTACTTC
11 - TRBJ2-7 TRBV29-1 - CSVEDSYEQYF TGCAGCGTTGAAGATTCCTACGAGCAGTACTTC
17 TRBD2 TRBJ2-4 TRBV5-1 - CASSHYRTSGFENIQYF TGCGCCAGCAGCCACTACCGGACTAGCGGGTTTGAGAACATTCAGTACTTC
15 - TRBJ2-1 TRBV11-2 - CASSLERGSYNEQFF TGTGCCAGCAGCTTAGAGCGGGGCTCCTACAATGAGCAGTTCTTC